This TCR beta chain was sequenced in a study of T cells in Graves' hyperthyroidism and ophthalmopathy (dated by TCRdb to between 2018 and 2021). Regarding the research as a whole: Peripheral blood was sampled at the time of initial diagnosis, prior to any treatment. In addition, the study compared T-cell repertoires in thyroid tissue and in blood from roughly six Graves' hyperthyroidism patients. Prospective prediction of ophthalmopathy was tested in an independent validation cohort consisting of under 20 hyperthyroidism patients and some 17 patients who later progressed to ophthalmopathy. After sampling, hyperthyroidism patients received methimazole starting at 30 mg daily, and ophthalmopathy patients received high-dose intravenous methylprednisolone. The 75 to 100 discovery patients were randomly split 7:3 into training and test sets. TCR Vbeta CDR3 sequencing of 120 to 150 peripheral blood samples (43 ophthalmopathy, over 70 hyperthyroidism and around 17 progressor patients) is reported in the paper. To identify distinguishing TCR V-J signatures, a discovery cohort of some 100 patients was used, comprising 40 to 45 with Graves' ophthalmopathy and some 60 with stable Graves' hyperthyroidism.

Here is what the overall study found, with its caveats: In validation, the model predicted progression to ophthalmopathy a median of about 6 months before onset, with about 70% sensitivity and 72.22% specificity. A 13 V-J signature model separated ophthalmopathy from stable hyperthyroidism, with approximately 87% sensitivity and about 81% specificity in cross-validation and 80%/75% in testing. Blood samples also contained most of the expanded thyroid clonotypes (frequency above 0.001), which suggests that blood repertoires may reflect thyroid immune responses. No statistical method was used to set the sample size in advance, and investigators knew the group allocation.

Amplification of TCR beta CDR3 regions was carried out from RNA transcripts. The TCR CDR3 was subjected to a first round of RT-PCR using the HTBI primer set and the Qiagen OneStep RT-PCR kit. A second multiplex PCR round built the libraries, followed by size selection and purification. Libraries were sequenced paired-end with 100 bp reads on an Illumina HiSeq2000. Per the original workflow: Raw data were processed with SOAPnuke, discarding reads with adapters, uncalled bases, mean Phred below 15, or no exact constant-primer or identifier match. High-quality paired reads were merged using COPE v1.2.5, and each unique nucleotide sequence was defined as a clonotype. MiTCR v1.1 was used to align clonotypes to the IMGT TRBV, TRBD and TRBJ reference segments. Only V-J combinations with frequency above 0.0001, covering about 99% of repertoires, were analysed. A TCS score was defined as the ratio of F50 (clonal expansion) to E x V (chaos), with BLOSUM62-based TCRdist applied between CDR3 peptides within each V-J. Welch's t-statistics and random forest reduced roughly 540 V-J features to roughly 13, which were used in a naive Bayes classifier (R e1071). Thyroid-blood repertoire similarity was quantified with the Morisita-Horn index. TCRdb reanalyzed the raw reads on its own, using fastp at Q25 for trimming and MiXCR for clone calling, and kept in-frame beta chains. Every distinct CDR3 protein forms one entry, paired with its most common genes and DNA. V and J calls and clone size were set by TCRdb, not the authors. In all, the sample holds roughly 710,000 distinct CDR3 sequences, and under 45% of those were seen once. The ten most abundant clones make up around 29% of the sample.

Stable Graves' hyperthyroidism was defined as no progression to ophthalmopathy during 18 months of follow-up. Hyperthyroidism patients were aged 18 to 65 years and newly diagnosed, with disease duration of less than 2 months. Exclusion was applied to patients with uncontrolled infections, other autoimmune diseases, pregnancy or lactation. Clinical symptoms, serum thyroxine and TRAb, thyroid ultrasound, and orbital computed tomography formed the basis for the diagnoses. Ficoll-Paque density gradient centrifugation was used to isolate PBMCs from around 10 ml of fresh peripheral blood. Total RNA was extracted using Trizol reagent, and RNA quality was assessed on an Agilent 2100 Bioanalyzer. Remarks on this clonotype: Its antigen remains undetermined. The record has no base qualities; no much larger clone is one base away.

CDR1 ENHRY and CDR2 SYGVKD were looked up in the germline V gene. From its cysteine to its phenylalanine, the CDR3 spans 14 amino acids. The read is trimmed to its CDR3 DNA, 42 bases read in frame from base 1. At the junction V is shortened by 4 bases and J by 3 bases, with 13 bases in between. Sequences were obtained from blood. This sequence originates from a woman aged 40 to 55 with Graves' hyperthyroidism. Recombination connected TRBV10-3 to TRBJ2-7; TRBD1 is a weak D gene call, 5 bases matching. The CDR3 loop reads CAISAGQVFYEQYF. The nucleotide sequence is given as TGTGCCATCAGTGCAGGGCAGGTGTTCTACGAGCAGTACTTC.